A selection of T cell receptor beta chains follows, all from one sample in a study of shared clonotypes between healthy human individuals. Here immunoSEQ multiplex PCR was the method, and the copy in TCRdb shows in-frame clones only, minus some. The sample lists just over 2,000,000 clones; roughly 94% were seen once. The source material was naive CD4+ T cells sorted from blood. The receptors derive from a man aged 18-30 years in good health. CDR3s include the opening cysteine and the closing phenylalanine or tryptophan. D genes are given only for firm matches. Expanded clones are given a class, and other clones once, few, many or no size at all.

V	D	J	size	CDR3	DNA
TRBV18	TRBD2	TRBJ2-1	NA	CASSQGLAMDEQFF	TGTGCCAGCTCACAGGGACTAGCAATGGATGAGCAGTTCTTC
TRBV7-8	NA	TRBJ1-2	NA	CASSSTGRGSGGYTF	TGTGCCAGCAGCTCCACAGGGAGGGGATCGGGTGGCTACACCTTC
TRBV7-9	NA	TRBJ2-5	NA	CASRSTQETQYF	TGTGCCAGCAGATCGACCCAAGAGACCCAGTACTTC
TRBV7-6	TRBD2	TRBJ2-5	NA	CASSLYGTSGGWEAQYF	TGTGCCAGCAGCTTATATGGGACTAGCGGCGGGTGGGAAGCCCAGTACTTC
TRBV29-1	NA	TRBJ2-7	once	CSVSDSREQYF	TGCAGCGTCTCGGACAGTCGCGAGCAGTACTTC
TRBV28	NA	TRBJ2-7	NA	CASSLLGEQYF	TGTGCCAGCAGTTTGCTGGGGGAGCAGTACTTC
TRBV5-1	TRBD1	TRBJ1-1	NA	CASSGTGTANTEAFF	TGCGCCAGCAGCGGAACCGGGACAGCGAACACTGAAGCTTTCTTT
TRBV28	TRBD1	TRBJ1-5	NA	CASSLLQGAVNQPQHF	TGTGCCAGCAGTTTATTACAGGGGGCGGTCAATCAGCCCCAGCATTTT
TRBV29-1	NA	TRBJ1-2	NA	CSVPGTGGNYGYTF	TGCAGCGTCCCCGGGACGGGAGGTAACTATGGCTACACCTTC
TRBV2	NA	TRBJ2-3	NA	CASSGLAGTDTQYF	TGTGCCAGCAGTGGACTGGCTGGCACAGATACGCAGTATTTT
TRBV6-5	NA	TRBJ1-2	NA	CASSYAREGGYTF	TGTGCCAGCAGTTACGCCAGGGAGGGTGGCTACACCTTC
TRBV5-4	TRBD1	TRBJ1-2	NA	CASSLESTGDRYTF	TGTGCCAGCAGCTTGGAATCGACAGGGGACCGCTACACCTTC
TRBV9	NA	TRBJ1-2	NA	CASSLANYGYTF	TGTGCCAGCAGCTTAGCTAACTATGGCTACACCTTC
TRBV10-3	NA	TRBJ2-5	once	CAISEGFGWETQYF	TGTGCCATCAGTGAGGGGTTTGGGTGGGAGACCCAGTACTTC
TRBV28	NA	TRBJ1-5	NA	CASSRDQPQHF	TGTGCCAGCAGCAGAGATCAGCCCCAGCATTTT
TRBV15	TRBD1	TRBJ2-4	NA	CATSKSGGPSNIQYF	TGTGCCACCAGCAAGTCAGGGGGCCCGTCGAACATTCAGTACTTC
TRBV18	NA	TRBJ1-1	NA	CASSPSGNTEAFF	TGTGCCAGCTCACCTAGTGGGAACACTGAAGCTTTCTTT
TRBV7-8	NA	TRBJ2-7	NA	CASSLEGGGEQYF	TGTGCCAGCAGCTTAGAGGGGGGCGGCGAGCAGTACTTC
TRBV25-1	NA	TRBJ1-2	NA	CASSENQGTNYGYTF	TGTGCCAGCAGTGAAAATCAGGGAACGAACTATGGCTACACCTTC
TRBV19	NA	TRBJ1-2	NA	CASSMGVGEINYGYTF	TGTGCCAGTAGTATGGGGGTAGGAGAAATTAACTATGGCTACACCTTC
TRBV19	TRBD1	TRBJ2-2	NA	CASSRGQGPLGTGELFF	TGTGCCAGTAGTCGGGGACAGGGGCCACTAGGCACCGGGGAGCTGTTTTTT
TRBV6-6	NA	TRBJ1-5	NA	CASREISDQPQHF	TGTGCCAGCAGGGAAATAAGCGATCAGCCCCAGCATTTT
TRBV5-8	NA	TRBJ1-3	once	CASSLYTGNTIYF	TGTGCCAGCAGCTTGTATACCGGAAACACCATATATTTT
TRBV15	NA	TRBJ1-4	NA	CATTPRPNEKLFF	TGTGCCACCACCCCCAGACCTAATGAAAAACTGTTTTTT
TRBV11-3	NA	TRBJ2-3	NA	CASSWGASDTQYF	TGTGCCAGCAGTTGGGGTGCTTCGGATACGCAGTATTTT
TRBV9	NA	TRBJ1-1	NA	CASSVALGPTEAFF	TGTGCCAGCAGCGTAGCGCTGGGACCCACTGAAGCTTTCTTT
TRBV19	NA	TRBJ1-5	NA	CASSIQGWGNQPQHF	TGTGCCAGTAGTATTCAGGGATGGGGCAATCAGCCCCAGCATTTT
TRBV4-1	NA	TRBJ1-5	NA	CASSQGGLSNQPQHF	TGCGCCAGCAGCCAAGGGGGGTTAAGCAATCAGCCCCAGCATTTT
TRBV6-1	TRBD1	TRBJ1-2	NA	CASSQQGGSNYGYTF	TGTGCCAGCAGTCAGCAGGGGGGCTCTAACTATGGCTACACCTTC
TRBV10-3	TRBD1	TRBJ1-6	NA	CATGTVNSPLHF	TGTGCCACCGGGACAGTTAATTCACCCCTCCACTTT
TRBV6-5	NA	TRBJ2-2	NA	CASNIGGVLSGELFF	TGTGCCAGCAATATCGGCGGGGTTCTTTCCGGGGAGCTGTTTTTT
TRBV4-3	TRBD1	TRBJ1-1	NA	CASSQGVLNTEAFF	TGCGCCAGCAGTCAGGGGGTGTTGAACACTGAAGCTTTCTTT
TRBV18	TRBD1	TRBJ2-5	NA	CASSPPNRGDQETQYF	TGTGCCAGCTCACCACCGAACAGGGGGGATCAAGAGACCCAGTACTTC
TRBV6-1	TRBD1	TRBJ2-7	NA	CASSEQGQGHEQYF	TGTGCCAGCAGTGAACAGGGACAGGGCCACGAGCAGTACTTC
TRBV7-2	TRBD2	TRBJ2-7	NA	CASSGVGGIYEQYF	TGTGCCAGCAGCGGCGTGGGGGGGATCTACGAGCAGTACTTC
TRBV2	TRBD1	TRBJ1-1	once	CASSPRQGNTEAFF	TGTGCCAGCAGCCCCCGACAGGGGAACACTGAAGCTTTCTTT
TRBV6-8	NA	TRBJ2-7	NA	CARGHEISYEQYF	TGTGCCAGGGGACACGAAATCTCCTACGAGCAGTACTTC
TRBV7-2	NA	TRBJ2-7	once	CASSVHRVMSEQYF	TGTGCCAGCAGCGTCCACAGGGTTATGTCCGAGCAGTACTTC
TRBV10-1	NA	TRBJ1-1	NA	CASSSGVGTEAFF	TGCGCCAGCTCATCAGGGGTTGGCACTGAAGCTTTCTTT